This TCR beta chain stems from a study of T cells in Graves' hyperthyroidism and ophthalmopathy. This clonotype was observed a handful of times. The antigen is undetermined. Amplified TCR beta CDR3 regions came from RNA transcripts. First-round RT-PCR of the TCR CDR3 relied on the HTBI primer set. TCRdb re-called the multiplex PCR reads through MiXCR, storing one row per CDR3 protein. The data hold about 620,000 distinct CDR3 sequences, with about 17% observed a single time. The authors deemed Graves' hyperthyroidism stable absent ophthalmopathy progression within 18 months. Approximately 10 ml of fresh peripheral blood supplied the PBMCs. CDR1 is SGHRS and CDR2 is YFSETQ in the germline V gene. The CDR3 contains 17 residues. J gave up 4 bases and V 4 bases, and 12 bases lay outside the gene matches. Findings of the study overall: Clonotypes that were expanded in thyroid above 0.001 mostly appeared in blood too. A model of 13 V-J pairs discriminated ophthalmopathy from stable hyperthyroidism.

Sequenced input: blood. This sequence joins TRBV5-1 and TRBJ2-2, with 8 bases aligning to TRBD1. This receptor was identified in a woman in her thirties with Graves' hyperthyroidism. The CDR3 sequence is CASSLGTGGFGTGELFF. Here the CDR3 DNA reads TGCGCCAGCAGCCTGGGAACAGGGGGTTTTGGCACCGGGGAGCTGTTTTTT.